Shown below are 3 T cell receptor beta chains from a single sample sequenced in a study of T cells in Graves' hyperthyroidism and ophthalmopathy. It was RNA transcripts that yielded the amplified TCR beta CDR3 regions. During a first-round RT-PCR of the TCR CDR3, the HTBI primer set was used. TCRdb independently ran MiXCR on the multiplex PCR reads; one entry per CDR3 protein. The table shows about 250,000 distinct CDR3 sequences, with almost 25% occurring only once. Material for sequencing was blood. The receptors were gathered from a woman aged 40 to 50 with Graves' ophthalmopathy.

The chain employs TRBV24-1 and TRBJ2-5; D is unclear. Trimming left V 3 bases short and J 7 bases short, with 2 bases between. This CDR3 comprises 10 residues. Looked up from germline, CDR1 is KGHDR and CDR2 is SFDVKD. The CDR3 here is CATSDRTQYF. CDR3 sequence (DNA): TGTGCCACCAGTGATCGGACCCAGTACTTC.

This clonotype showed up many times. The rearrangement uses TRBV6-1 and TRBJ1-3; 7 nucleotides align to TRBD1. V gave up 6 bases and J gave up 3 bases; unmatched junction bases: 8. The CDR3 spans 15 residues. Germline-derived CDR1 and CDR2 are MNHNS and SASEGT. CDR3 protein: CASRKQGTLGNTIYF. CDR3 coding DNA: TGTGCCAGCAGGAAACAGGGGACTCTTGGAAACACCATATATTTT.

This clonotype was picked up many times. The CDR3, as DNA: TGCAGTGCTAGTGAGGGGTACTATGGCTACACCTTC. It is translated as CSASEGYYGYTF. This chain uses TRBV20-1 with TRBJ1-2; possible D gene TRBD1, 5 bases. V shed 3 bases and J shed 3 bases, with 8 bases lying between them. CDR3 size: 12 residues. Germline lookup yields CDR1 DFQATT and CDR2 SNEGSKA (reference sequence).